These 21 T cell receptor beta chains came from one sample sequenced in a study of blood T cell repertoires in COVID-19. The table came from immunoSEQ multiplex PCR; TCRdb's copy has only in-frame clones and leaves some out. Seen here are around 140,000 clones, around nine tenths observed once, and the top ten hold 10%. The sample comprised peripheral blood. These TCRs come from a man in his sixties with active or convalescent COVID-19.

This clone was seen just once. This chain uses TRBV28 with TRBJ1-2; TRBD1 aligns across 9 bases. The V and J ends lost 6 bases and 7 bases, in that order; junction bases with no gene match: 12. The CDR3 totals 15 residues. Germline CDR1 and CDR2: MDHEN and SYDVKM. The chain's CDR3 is CASRLYKQGAVGYTF. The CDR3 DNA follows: TGTGCCAGCAGACTATATAAACAGGGGGCTGTTGGCTACACCTTC.

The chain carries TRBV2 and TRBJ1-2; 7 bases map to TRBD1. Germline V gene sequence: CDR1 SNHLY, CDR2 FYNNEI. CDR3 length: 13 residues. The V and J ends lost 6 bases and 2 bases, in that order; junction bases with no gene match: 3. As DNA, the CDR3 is TGTGCCAGCAGGGGGGACAGCAACTATGGCTACACCTTC. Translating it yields CASRGDSNYGYTF.

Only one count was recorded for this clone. CDR3 amino acids: CATSQVGRSRDTQYF. The CDR3, as DNA: TGTGCCACCAGCCAGGTCGGCCGCTCCCGAGATACGCAGTATTTT. This rearrangement joins TRBV24-1 to TRBJ2-3; no firm D call. In germline, CDR1 is KGHDR, CDR2 SFDVKD. Trimming took off 7 bases at V and 5 bases at J, with 18 bases between the two ends. The CDR3 is 15 residues long.

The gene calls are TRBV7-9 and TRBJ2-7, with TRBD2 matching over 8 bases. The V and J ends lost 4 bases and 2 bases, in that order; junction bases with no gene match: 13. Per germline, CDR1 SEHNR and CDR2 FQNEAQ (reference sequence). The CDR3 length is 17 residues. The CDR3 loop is CASSSPPSSGLAYEQYF. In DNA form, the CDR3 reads TGTGCCAGCAGCTCTCCTCCCTCTAGCGGGCTCGCCTACGAGCAGTACTTC. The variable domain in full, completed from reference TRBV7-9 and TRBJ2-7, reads DTGVSQNPRHKITKRGQNVTFRCDPISEHNRLYWYRQTLGQGPEFLTYFQNEAQLEKSRLLSDRFSAERPKGSFSTLEIQRTEQGDSAMYLCASSSPPSSGLAYEQYFGPGTRLTVT.

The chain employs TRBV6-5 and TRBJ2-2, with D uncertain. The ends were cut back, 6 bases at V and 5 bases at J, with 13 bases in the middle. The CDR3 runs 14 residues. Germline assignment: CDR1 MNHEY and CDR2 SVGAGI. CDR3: CASRIEPKTGELFF. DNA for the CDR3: TGTGCCAGCAGGATCGAGCCCAAGACCGGGGAGCTGTTTTTT.

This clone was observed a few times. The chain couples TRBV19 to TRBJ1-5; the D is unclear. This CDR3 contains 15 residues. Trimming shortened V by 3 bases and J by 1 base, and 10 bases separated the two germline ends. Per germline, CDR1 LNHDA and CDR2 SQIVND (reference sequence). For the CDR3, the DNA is TGTGCCAGTAGTATCGGTTTCAGGAGCAATCAGCCCCAGCATTTT. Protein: CASSIGFRSNQPQHF.

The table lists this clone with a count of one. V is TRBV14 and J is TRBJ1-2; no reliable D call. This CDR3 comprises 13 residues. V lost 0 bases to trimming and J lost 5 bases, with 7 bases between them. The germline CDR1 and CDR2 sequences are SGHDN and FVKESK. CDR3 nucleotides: TGTGCCAGCAGCCAAGATCCAGGTTATGGCTACACCTTC. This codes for CASSQDPGYGYTF.

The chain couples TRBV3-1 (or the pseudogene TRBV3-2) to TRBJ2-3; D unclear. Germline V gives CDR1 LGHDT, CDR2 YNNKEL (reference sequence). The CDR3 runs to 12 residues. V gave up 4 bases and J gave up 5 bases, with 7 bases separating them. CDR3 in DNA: TGTGCCAGCAGCCCCCGAGAAGATACGCAGTATTTT. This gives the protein CASSPREDTQYF.

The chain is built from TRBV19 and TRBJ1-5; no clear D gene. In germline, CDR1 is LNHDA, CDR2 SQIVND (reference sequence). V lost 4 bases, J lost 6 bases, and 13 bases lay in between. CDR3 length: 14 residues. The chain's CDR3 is CASSRRREGQPQHF. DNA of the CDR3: TGTGCCAGTAGTAGAAGGAGGGAAGGTCAGCCCCAGCATTTT.

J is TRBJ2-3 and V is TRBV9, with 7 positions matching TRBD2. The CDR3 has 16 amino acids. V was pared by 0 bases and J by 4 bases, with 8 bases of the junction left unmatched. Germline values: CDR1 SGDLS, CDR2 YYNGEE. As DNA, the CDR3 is TGTGCCAGCAGCGTAGCATGGGGCGGGGGTGCAGATACGCAGTATTTT. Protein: CASSVAWGGGADTQYF.

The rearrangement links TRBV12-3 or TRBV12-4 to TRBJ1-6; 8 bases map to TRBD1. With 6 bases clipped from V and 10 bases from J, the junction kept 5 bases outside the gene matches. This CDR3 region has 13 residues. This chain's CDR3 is CASSGTGKSPLHF. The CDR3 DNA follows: TGTGCCAGCAGCGGGACAGGAAAATCACCCCTCCACTTT.

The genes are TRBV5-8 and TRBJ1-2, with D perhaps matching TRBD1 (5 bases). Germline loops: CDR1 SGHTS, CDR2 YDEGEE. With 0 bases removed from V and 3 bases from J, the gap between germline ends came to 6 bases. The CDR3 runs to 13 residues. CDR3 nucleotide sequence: TGTGCCAGCAGCTTGGGCAGGGACTATGGCTACACCTTC. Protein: CASSLGRDYGYTF.

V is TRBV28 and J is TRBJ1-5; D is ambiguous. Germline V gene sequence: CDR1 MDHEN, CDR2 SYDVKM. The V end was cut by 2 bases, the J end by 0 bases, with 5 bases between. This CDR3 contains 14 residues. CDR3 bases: TGTGCCAGCAGTTTAGTTAATAGCAATCAGCCCCAGCATTTT. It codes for CASSLVNSNQPQHF.

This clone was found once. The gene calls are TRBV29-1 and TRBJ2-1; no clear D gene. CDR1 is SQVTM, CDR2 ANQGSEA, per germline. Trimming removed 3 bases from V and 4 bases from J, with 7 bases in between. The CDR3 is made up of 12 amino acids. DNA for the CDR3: TGCAGCGTTGATGGGCAGTACAATGAGCAGTTCTTC. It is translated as CSVDGQYNEQFF.

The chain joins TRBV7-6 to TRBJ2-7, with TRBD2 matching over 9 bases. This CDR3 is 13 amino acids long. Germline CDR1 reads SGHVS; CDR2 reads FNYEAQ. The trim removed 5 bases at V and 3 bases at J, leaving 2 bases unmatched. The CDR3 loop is CASSKREDYEQYF. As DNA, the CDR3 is TGTGCCAGCAGCAAGCGGGAGGACTACGAGCAGTACTTC.

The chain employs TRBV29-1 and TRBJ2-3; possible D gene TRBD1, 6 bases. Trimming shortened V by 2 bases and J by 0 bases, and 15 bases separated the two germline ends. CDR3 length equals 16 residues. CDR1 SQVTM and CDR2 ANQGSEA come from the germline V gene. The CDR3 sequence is CSVESDRSSSTDTQYF. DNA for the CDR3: TGCAGCGTTGAATCGGACAGATCCTCTAGCACAGATACGCAGTATTTT.

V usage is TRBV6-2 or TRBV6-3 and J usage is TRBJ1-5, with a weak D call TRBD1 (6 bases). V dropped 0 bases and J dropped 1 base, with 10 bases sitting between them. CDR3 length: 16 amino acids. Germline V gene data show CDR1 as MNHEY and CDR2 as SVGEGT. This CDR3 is CASSYSNRESNQPQHF. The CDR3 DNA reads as TGTGCCAGCAGTTACTCGAACAGGGAAAGCAATCAGCCCCAGCATTTT.

The CDR3 DNA reads as TGTGCCAGCAGCTTACCCCAAGGGAGGAAACTGTTTTTT. This translates into CASSLPQGRKLFF. V is TRBV7-8 and J is TRBJ1-4; the D is unclear. Germline assignment: CDR1 SGHVS and CDR2 FQNEAQ. CDR3 length equals 13 residues. Trimming took off 2 bases at V and 11 bases at J, with 12 bases between the two ends.

CDR3 in amino acids: CASTQEAANQPQHF. CDR3 bases: TGTGCCAGCACCCAGGAGGCGGCAAATCAGCCCCAGCATTTT. The chain is built from TRBV2 and TRBJ1-5, with D unclear. CDR1 and CDR2 (germline): SNHLY, FYNNEI. The CDR3 runs 14 residues. Trimming cost V 7 bases and J 4 bases, with 14 bases left between them.

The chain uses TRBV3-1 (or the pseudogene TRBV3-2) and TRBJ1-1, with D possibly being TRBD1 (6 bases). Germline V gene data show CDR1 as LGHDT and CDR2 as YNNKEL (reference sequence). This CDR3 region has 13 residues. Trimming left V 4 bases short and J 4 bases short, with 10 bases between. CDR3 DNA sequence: TGTGCCAGCAGCCCGGGAGGGGGCACTGAAGCTTTCTTT. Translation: CASSPGGGTEAFF.

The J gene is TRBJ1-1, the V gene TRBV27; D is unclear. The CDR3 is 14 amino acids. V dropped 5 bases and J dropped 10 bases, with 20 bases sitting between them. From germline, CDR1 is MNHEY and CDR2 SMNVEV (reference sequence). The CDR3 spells CASSPHDQNRVAFF. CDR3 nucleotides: TGTGCCAGCAGTCCCCATGACCAAAATCGGGTAGCTTTCTTT.